Listed below are T cell receptor beta chains from one sample, sequenced in a study of blood T cells in healthy people across ages. TCRdb redid the calling of the 5' RACE reads with MiXCR, one entry per CDR3 protein. The sample has approximately 1.5 million distinct CDR3 sequences, approximately 43% seen once; the top ten hold around 4%. The sequencing input was blood. These receptors came from a woman aged 18-29 years in good health. Each CDR3 is given with its conserved first and last residue. Each record gives: V gene, D gene, clone size, J gene, CDR3 DNA, CDR3 protein. D genes are given only for firm matches. Size is stated for part of the rows, as once, few or many counts, or as a class when the clone is expanded.

V gene: TRBV11-2; D gene: TRBD1; clone size: -; J gene: TRBJ2-3; CDR3 DNA: TGTGCCAGCCCCCGGGACAGGGCATCTGATACGCAGTATTTT; CDR3 protein: CASPRDRASDTQYF
V gene: TRBV20-1; D gene: -; clone size: few; J gene: TRBJ1-1; CDR3 DNA: TGCAGTGCTAGCCCAGGGACGGGGATGAACACTGAAGCTTTCTTT; CDR3 protein: CSASPGTGMNTEAFF
V gene: TRBV20-1; D gene: -; clone size: -; J gene: TRBJ2-1; CDR3 DNA: TGCAGTGCAATTACCCCGGGACTTCCGATGGCTGAGCAGTTCTTC; CDR3 protein: CSAITPGLPMAEQFF
V gene: TRBV29-1; D gene: -; clone size: -; J gene: TRBJ2-1; CDR3 DNA: TGCAGCGTTGTCGGGGAACTCGACAATGAGCAGTTCTTC; CDR3 protein: CSVVGELDNEQFF
V gene: TRBV20-1; D gene: -; clone size: few; J gene: TRBJ2-3; CDR3 DNA: TGCAGTGTTCGAGGGACCCCCCCAGGGGATACGCAGTATTTT; CDR3 protein: CSVRGTPPGDTQYF
V gene: TRBV5-1; D gene: TRBD1; clone size: -; J gene: TRBJ2-2; CDR3 DNA: TGCGCCAGCAGCCTGGGACAGGGGCCGTACGCCGGGGAGCTGTTTTTT; CDR3 protein: CASSLGQGPYAGELFF
V gene: TRBV29-1; D gene: TRBD1; clone size: -; J gene: TRBJ1-2; CDR3 DNA: TGCAGCGTTCTGGACAGGGTCTATGGCTACACCTTC; CDR3 protein: CSVLDRVYGYTF
V gene: TRBV12-3/TRBV12-4; D gene: -; clone size: once; J gene: TRBJ1-5; CDR3 DNA: TGTGCCACCCGATGGGGAATCCAGCCCCAGCATTTT; CDR3 protein: CATRWGIQPQHF
V gene: TRBV7-2; D gene: -; clone size: -; J gene: TRBJ2-7; CDR3 DNA: TGTGCCAGCAGCTTAAAAGTGGGAACCCACGAGCAGTACTTC; CDR3 protein: CASSLKVGTHEQYF
V gene: TRBV6-5; D gene: TRBD1; clone size: few; J gene: TRBJ2-2; CDR3 DNA: TGTGCCAGCAGTCGGGACAGGGGAGGCGGGGAGCTGTTTTTT; CDR3 protein: CASSRDRGGGELFF
V gene: TRBV29-1; D gene: -; clone size: few; J gene: TRBJ2-3; CDR3 DNA: TGCAGCGTTGTTCCCGCAGATACGCAGTATTTT; CDR3 protein: CSVVPADTQYF
V gene: TRBV4-3; D gene: -; clone size: few; J gene: TRBJ1-5; CDR3 DNA: TGCGCCAGCAGTCCAGGTCGGGGGATCAATCAGCCCCAGCATTTT; CDR3 protein: CASSPGRGINQPQHF
V gene: TRBV13; D gene: -; clone size: few; J gene: TRBJ1-6; CDR3 DNA: TGTGCCAGCAGCTTAAGCACAGCAAGCTATAATTCACCCCTCCACTTT; CDR3 protein: CASSLSTASYNSPLHF
V gene: TRBV20-1; D gene: -; clone size: once; J gene: TRBJ1-2; CDR3 DNA: TGCAGTGCTAGAGATTACGGACACACCTTC; CDR3 protein: CSARDYGHTF
V gene: TRBV5-1; D gene: -; clone size: few; J gene: TRBJ2-7; CDR3 DNA: TGCGCCAGCAGCGTAGGATGGGGGCTCTCCTACGAGCAGTACTTC; CDR3 protein: CASSVGWGLSYEQYF
V gene: TRBV4-3; D gene: -; clone size: -; J gene: TRBJ1-1; CDR3 DNA: TGCGCCAGCAGCCAAGATCTTGGCTTGCCGGGTGGCACTGAAGCTTTCTTT; CDR3 protein: CASSQDLGLPGGTEAFF
V gene: TRBV20-1; D gene: -; clone size: -; J gene: TRBJ2-5; CDR3 DNA: TGCAGTGCTAGCCTAGCCGTAGGGGGATCGGAGACCCAGTACTTC; CDR3 protein: CSASLAVGGSETQYF
V gene: TRBV7-2; D gene: TRBD1; clone size: few; J gene: TRBJ2-1; CDR3 DNA: TGTGCCAGCAGCTACGACAGGGACTCCTACAATGAGCAGTTCTTC; CDR3 protein: CASSYDRDSYNEQFF
V gene: TRBV5-1; D gene: -; clone size: -; J gene: TRBJ1-2; CDR3 DNA: TGCGCCAGCAACTTGGAGGGCACATGGATCGATGACTATGGCTACACCTTC; CDR3 protein: CASNLEGTWIDDYGYTF
V gene: TRBV6-5; D gene: TRBD2; clone size: few; J gene: TRBJ2-1; CDR3 DNA: TGTGCCAGCAGTGACGGACTAGCGGGAAATGAGCAGTTCTTC; CDR3 protein: CASSDGLAGNEQFF
V gene: TRBV27; D gene: -; clone size: few; J gene: TRBJ1-6; CDR3 DNA: TGTGCCAGCAGTTTATGGGTCGCGGGGAATTCACCCCTCCACTTT; CDR3 protein: CASSLWVAGNSPLHF
V gene: TRBV7-2; D gene: TRBD1; clone size: few; J gene: TRBJ2-4; CDR3 DNA: TGTGCCAGCAGCTTGGACAGGGAACACATTCAGTACTTC; CDR3 protein: CASSLDREHIQYF
V gene: TRBV5-1; D gene: -; clone size: -; J gene: TRBJ1-2; CDR3 DNA: TGCGCCAGCAGCTTGGTAGGGAAAGGCTACACCTTC; CDR3 protein: CASSLVGKGYTF
V gene: TRBV29-1; D gene: -; clone size: -; J gene: TRBJ2-7; CDR3 DNA: TGCAGCGGCCAAGCCCTATACGAGCAGTACTTC; CDR3 protein: CSGQALYEQYF
V gene: TRBV5-1; D gene: -; clone size: once; J gene: TRBJ2-3; CDR3 DNA: TGCGCCAGCAGCTTCGGGACGGGACGGAGCCGGGGTACGCAGTATTTT; CDR3 protein: CASSFGTGRSRGTQYF
V gene: TRBV9; D gene: TRBD2; clone size: many; J gene: TRBJ2-1; CDR3 DNA: TGTGCCAGCAGCGTAAGGTCGGGACTAGCGGGAGAGTATGAGCAGTTCTTC; CDR3 protein: CASSVRSGLAGEYEQFF
V gene: TRBV29-1; D gene: -; clone size: many; J gene: TRBJ2-7; CDR3 DNA: TGCAGCGAGAGGCGGGGTCCCTCCTACGAGCAGTACTTC; CDR3 protein: CSERRGPSYEQYF
V gene: TRBV21-1; D gene: -; clone size: -; J gene: TRBJ1-6; CDR3 DNA: TGTGCCAGCAAGACCGCCCGGGCAGGGAAAAATTCACCCCTCCACTTT; CDR3 protein: CASKTARAGKNSPLHF
V gene: TRBV4-2; D gene: -; clone size: -; J gene: TRBJ2-1; CDR3 DNA: TGTGCCAGCAGCCTCCTAGGGCAGGGCCAGCCCGGGAATGAGCAGTTCTTC; CDR3 protein: CASSLLGQGQPGNEQFF
V gene: TRBV6-5; D gene: -; clone size: -; J gene: TRBJ1-2; CDR3 DNA: TGTGCCAGCAGTTACTCGAGTCAGGGGTTGTTCTATGGCTACACCTTC; CDR3 protein: CASSYSSQGLFYGYTF
V gene: TRBV2; D gene: TRBD1; clone size: once; J gene: TRBJ1-1; CDR3 DNA: TGTGCCAGCGGCTTACAGGGGGGGGGAACTGAAGCTTTCTTT; CDR3 protein: CASGLQGGGTEAFF
V gene: TRBV20-1; D gene: -; clone size: -; J gene: TRBJ2-4; CDR3 DNA: TGCAGTGCTAGTTCGCCCAAGAGAAACATTCAGTACTTC; CDR3 protein: CSASSPKRNIQYF
V gene: TRBV20-1; D gene: -; clone size: -; J gene: TRBJ2-1; CDR3 DNA: TGCAGTGCTAGTTGTGTGGACTACAATGAGCAGTTCTTC; CDR3 protein: CSASCVDYNEQFF
V gene: TRBV5-1; D gene: -; clone size: -; J gene: TRBJ2-6; CDR3 DNA: TGCGCCAGCAGCAGGGCCCAGGGCACTGGGGCCAACGTCCTGACTTTC; CDR3 protein: CASSRAQGTGANVLTF
V gene: TRBV20-1; D gene: TRBD2; clone size: -; J gene: TRBJ2-7; CDR3 DNA: TGCAGTGCTAGAGCGGGAGGGCCTCGTAAGAATGAGCAGTACTTC; CDR3 protein: CSARAGGPRKNEQYF
V gene: TRBV4-3; D gene: -; clone size: -; J gene: TRBJ1-2; CDR3 DNA: TGCGCCAGCAGCCAAGCCACCAGGCAACTGTATGGCTACACCTTC; CDR3 protein: CASSQATRQLYGYTF
V gene: TRBV4-3; D gene: -; clone size: few; J gene: TRBJ1-5; CDR3 DNA: TGCGCCAGCAGCCAAGATAATATAAGGGGGAGCAATCAGCCCCAGCATTTT; CDR3 protein: CASSQDNIRGSNQPQHF
V gene: TRBV5-1; D gene: -; clone size: -; J gene: TRBJ2-3; CDR3 DNA: TGCGCCAGCGCTCCAGGGGCGGGGCTCACAGATGCGCAGTATTTT; CDR3 protein: CASAPGAGLTDAQYF
V gene: TRBV4-3; D gene: TRBD1; clone size: -; J gene: TRBJ1-6; CDR3 DNA: TGCGCCAGCCGGTCTTCCTGGACAGGGGATTCACCCCTCCACTTT; CDR3 protein: CASRSSWTGDSPLHF
V gene: TRBV10-1; D gene: -; clone size: -; J gene: TRBJ2-2; CDR3 DNA: TGCGCCAGCAGTGAGTCGGGGGGGCAGAACACCGGGGAGCTGTTTTTT; CDR3 protein: CASSESGGQNTGELFF
V gene: TRBV4-3; D gene: -; clone size: many; J gene: TRBJ2-1; CDR3 DNA: TGCGCCAGCAGCCAAGACCCACCCGGGACCAAAAATGAGCAGTTCTTC; CDR3 protein: CASSQDPPGTKNEQFF
V gene: TRBV20-1; D gene: -; clone size: -; J gene: TRBJ2-1; CDR3 DNA: TGCAGTGCGTTAGCGAGAAGCTCCTACAATGAGCAGTTCTTC; CDR3 protein: CSALARSSYNEQFF
V gene: TRBV29-1; D gene: TRBD1; clone size: -; J gene: TRBJ2-7; CDR3 DNA: TGCAGCGTTGTCCCGGGACAGGCCACGGAGCAGTACTTC; CDR3 protein: CSVVPGQATEQYF
V gene: TRBV3-1; D gene: TRBD2; clone size: -; J gene: TRBJ2-1; CDR3 DNA: TGTGCCAGCAGCCGCAGTACGGGGACTAGCGGCTACAATGAGCAGTTCTTC; CDR3 protein: CASSRSTGTSGYNEQFF
V gene: TRBV29-1; D gene: -; clone size: -; J gene: TRBJ1-2; CDR3 DNA: TGCAGCGTAAAACAACCGGGACGTATCTATGGCTACACCTTC; CDR3 protein: CSVKQPGRIYGYTF
V gene: TRBV4-2; D gene: -; clone size: -; J gene: TRBJ2-1; CDR3 DNA: TGTGCCAGCAGCCACCAAGATATAGGGAGCTCCTACAATGAGCAGTTCTTC; CDR3 protein: CASSHQDIGSSYNEQFF
V gene: TRBV6-2/TRBV6-3; D gene: -; clone size: few; J gene: TRBJ2-3; CDR3 DNA: TGTGCCACTAGCCGGAAACCGGGGGATACGCAGTATTTT; CDR3 protein: CATSRKPGDTQYF
V gene: TRBV5-1; D gene: TRBD1; clone size: -; J gene: TRBJ2-2; CDR3 DNA: TGCGCCAGCAGGGAACGGGACAGATACACCGGGGAGCTGTTTTTT; CDR3 protein: CASRERDRYTGELFF
V gene: TRBV5-1; D gene: -; clone size: -; J gene: TRBJ2-5; CDR3 DNA: TGCGCCAGCAGCCAAGACGGGGCGCTGGGAGAGACCCAGTACTTC; CDR3 protein: CASSQDGALGETQYF
V gene: TRBV6-5; D gene: -; clone size: few; J gene: TRBJ2-4; CDR3 DNA: TGTGCCAGCAGTTACTCGATACTAGCAGGGATTCAGTACTTC; CDR3 protein: CASSYSILAGIQYF
V gene: TRBV29-1; D gene: TRBD2; clone size: -; J gene: TRBJ2-5; CDR3 DNA: TGCAGCGTCGGACTAGCACAAGAGACCCAGTACTTC; CDR3 protein: CSVGLAQETQYF
V gene: TRBV4-1; D gene: -; clone size: -; J gene: TRBJ1-5; CDR3 DNA: TGCGCCAGCAGCCAGGTTCACGGGGCGAGGGATCATCCCCAGCATTTT; CDR3 protein: CASSQVHGARDHPQHF
V gene: TRBV6-6; D gene: -; clone size: -; J gene: TRBJ2-5; CDR3 DNA: TGTGCCAGCAGTTACAGGGTAGCCCAAGAGACCCAGTACTTC; CDR3 protein: CASSYRVAQETQYF